This is a list of T cell receptor beta chains from one sample in a study of control samples from healthy donors and cancer patients. Generated by immunoSEQ multiplex PCR, the TCRdb table keeps only in-frame clones and is missing some. The sample includes 95,000 to 150,000 clones, 85% to 95% seen only once; the top ten take approximately 0.58%. The sample consisted of PBMCs. Receptors were obtained from a man older than 75 with head and neck cancer. CDR3s include the opening cysteine and the closing phenylalanine or tryptophan. D genes are given only for firm matches. Not all rows give a size; the values are once, few, many and, for expanded clones, a class.

j_call clone_size v_call d_call cdr3_nt cdr3_aa
TRBJ2-7 - TRBV30 TRBD2 TGTGCCTGGAGTGTCCTCGGGGGGGGGCGGCAGTACTTC CAWSVLGGGRQYF
TRBJ1-1 - TRBV7-9 - TGTGCCAGCAGCCCGGGAGGGACGGCCGAAGCTTTCTTT CASSPGGTAEAFF
TRBJ2-3 - TRBV30 TRBD2 TGTGCCTGGAGTGTTGTGGGAGGGGCAAGAGATACGCAGTATTTT CAWSVVGGARDTQYF
TRBJ1-5 - TRBV6-6 - TGTGCCAGCAGTTACTCGTGGGACAACTATCAGCCCCAGCATTTT CASSYSWDNYQPQHF
TRBJ2-5 - TRBV10-2 TRBD1 TGCGCCAGCAGCCAGGGGGCTGGGGAGACCCAGTACTTC CASSQGAGETQYF
TRBJ2-3 - TRBV19 TRBD2 TGTGCCAGTAGTATATCGGGAGGGCCCTCGTATACGCAGTATTTT CASSISGGPSYTQYF
TRBJ1-1 - TRBV6-2/TRBV6-3 TRBD1 TGTGCCAGCAGTTACTTGGGACAGATGAACACTGAAGCTTTCTTT CASSYLGQMNTEAFF
TRBJ1-2 - TRBV6-5 - TGTGCCAGCAGGACCCCGGGACATTCTGGCTACACCTTC CASRTPGHSGYTF
TRBJ1-1 - TRBV4-3 - TGCGCCAGCAGCCAAGAATGGGGGCTGAACACTGAAGCTTTCTTT CASSQEWGLNTEAFF
TRBJ2-1 - TRBV30 - TGTGCCTGGAGTGTCGGGGGAGCGGGCGGGAATGAGCAGTTCTTC CAWSVGGAGGNEQFF
TRBJ2-3 - TRBV2 TRBD1 TGTGCCAGCAGTGATGGGACAGTTAGCACAGATACGCAGTATTTT CASSDGTVSTDTQYF
TRBJ2-3 - TRBV6-5 TRBD2 TGTGCCAGCAGTTCCCCGGGCGGGGGTGTAGATACGCAGTATTTT CASSSPGGGVDTQYF
TRBJ2-6 - TRBV7-2 - TGTGCCAGCAGCCCCAGGAGGGCTGGGGCCAACGTCCTGACTTTC CASSPRRAGANVLTF
TRBJ1-2 few TRBV6-6 - TGTGCCAGCAGTCCCTCCTCTACCATTTCGATGAGGGGGAAACACTATGGCTACACCTTC CASSPSSTISMRGKHYGYTF
TRBJ2-2 - TRBV19 TRBD1 TGTGCCAGTAGTATATCCGGACAGGGAGGAATCGGCACCGGGGAGCTGTTTTTT CASSISGQGGIGTGELFF
TRBJ1-3 - TRBV24-1 TRBD1 TGTGCCACCAGTGACCTGCAGGGGGCGCGTGGAAACACCATATATTTT CATSDLQGARGNTIYF
TRBJ2-5 - TRBV14 TRBD2 TGTGCCAGCAGCCAAGATTTCTGGCTAGCGGGGGGACTCTCAGAGACCCAGTACTTC CASSQDFWLAGGLSETQYF
TRBJ1-2 once TRBV7-8 TRBD1 TGTGCCAGCAGCCTCGGACAGGGACCCTATGGCTACACCTTC CASSLGQGPYGYTF
TRBJ2-7 - TRBV5-6 TRBD2 TGTGCCAGCAGCGTCGGGACTAGCGGTTACTACGAGCAGTACTTC CASSVGTSGYYEQYF
TRBJ2-7 - TRBV4-1 TRBD1 TGCGCCAGCAGCCATTACCCGGGACAGGGTGGTACCGGGCAGTACTTC CASSHYPGQGGTGQYF
TRBJ2-7 - TRBV7-5 - TGTGTCAGAAGCTATTGCCCAAACCGGGACCCCAGACCCCACTACGAGCAGTACTTC CVRSYCPNRDPRPHYEQYF
TRBJ1-2 - TRBV19 - TGTGCCAGTAGTATGGTATATGGGGAATATGGCTACACCTTC CASSMVYGEYGYTF
TRBJ2-5 - TRBV19 - TGTGCCAGTAGTGGCTTAGGGGTTCGAGAGACCCAGTACTTC CASSGLGVRETQYF